These 20 T cell receptor beta chains were sequenced from one sample in a study of molecular identifiers for immune sequencing clone quantification. TCRdb reprocessed the PCR reads with MiXCR, giving one entry per CDR3 protein. The top ten clones hold 0.85% to 0.9% of a sample with 550,000 to 750,000 distinct CDR3 sequences, about 20% of them seen once. Specimen: naive CD8+ T cells from blood, with Jurkat cell RNA spiked in. The subset denotes: FACS-sorted CD8+CD4-CCR7+CD45RA+ naive T cells. The receptors come from a human donor in good health. Some libraries in this study had Jurkat cell RNA spiked in.

This clonotype showed up many times. CDR3 DNA: TGTGCCAGCAGCTTGGGGTGGGGACTGAGTGAAGCTTTCTTT. This codes for CASSLGWGLSEAFF. This sequence joins TRBV5-6 and TRBJ1-1; a possible D gene is TRBD1 (5 bases). Germline CDR1 and CDR2: SGHDT and YYEEEE. The CDR3 consists of 14 residues. Trimming took off 0 bases at V and 7 bases at J, with 13 bases between the two ends.

This clonotype was observed a few times. The chain employs TRBV4-3 and TRBJ2-2; TRBD2 agrees at 7 bases. The CDR3 consists of 17 residues. Unmatched junction bases numbered 9, after V lost 0 bases and J lost 5 bases. CDR1 is LGHNA and CDR2 is YSLEER in the germline V gene. CDR3 sequence: CASSQDRGGAVTGELFF. The CDR3 nucleotides are TGCGCCAGCAGCCAAGATCGCGGGGGAGCGGTGACCGGGGAGCTGTTTTTT.

The chain carries TRBV7-9 and TRBJ2-7, with 9 nucleotides matching TRBD1. The CDR3 has 14 residues. Unmatched junction bases numbered 5, after V lost 5 bases and J lost 3 bases. The V gene's germline CDR1 is SEHNR and CDR2 FQNEAQ (reference sequence). CDR3 DNA: TGTGCCAGCAGCATGGACAGGGGAATCTACGAGCAGTACTTC. Translating gives CASSMDRGIYEQYF.

The chain has TRBV4-3 and TRBJ2-1; D is uncertain. The CDR3 totals 15 residues. The V end lost 1 base, the J end lost 7 bases, and 14 bases lay between the germline ends. From germline, CDR1 is LGHNA and CDR2 YSLEER. DNA of the CDR3: TGCGCCAGCAGCCAAGTTCGGTCAGGCGCAAATGAGCAGTTCTTC. Encoded protein: CASSQVRSGANEQFF.

This clonotype was observed many times. The chain carries TRBV20-1 and TRBJ1-1, with a possible D match to TRBD1 (6 bases). The CDR3 loop spans 11 amino acids. Trimming removed 6 bases at V and 6 bases at J, with 11 bases between. CDR1 is DFQATT and CDR2 is SNEGSKA in the germline V gene (reference sequence). CDR3 in amino acids: CSALRQAEAFF. CDR3 nucleotide sequence: TGCAGTGCCCTAAGACAGGCTGAAGCTTTCTTT.

This clonotype was detected a few times. This chain links TRBV27 with TRBJ2-1, with 7 nucleotides matching TRBD2. The germline CDR1 and CDR2 sequences are MNHEY and SMNVEV (reference sequence). V shed 6 bases, J shed 6 bases, and the junction held 17 bases outside the gene matches. CDR3 length: 17 residues. The CDR3 bases are TGTGCCAGCAGCCCACTGGTTGTGAGCGGGACGGGCAATGAGCAGTTCTTC. Translated, it gives CASSPLVVSGTGNEQFF.

Concerning this clonotype itself: A much larger clone differs by one base, so this may be a read error. The chain combines TRBV20-1 with TRBJ1-3; D is ambiguous. This CDR3 has 15 residues. Germline V gives CDR1 DFQATT, CDR2 SNEGSKA (reference sequence). For the CDR3, the DNA is TGCAGTGCTAGAGACGTACAGAGCTCTGGAAACACCATACATTTT. Encoded protein: CSARDVQSSGNTIHF.

This clonotype was seen repeatedly, ten times or more. This chain links TRBV4-1 with TRBJ1-1; no reliable D call. Germline CDR1 reads MGHRA; CDR2 reads YSYEKL. This CDR3 contains 13 residues. V gave up 0 bases and J gave up 2 bases, with 4 bases separating them. In DNA, the CDR3 is TGCGCCAGCAGCCAAGATAGAAACACTGAAGCTTTCTTT. Translated: CASSQDRNTEAFF.

The J gene is TRBJ1-2, the V gene TRBV6-5, with TRBD1 identical over 8 bases. J gave up 4 bases and V 0 bases, and 10 bases lay outside the gene matches. The CDR3 is 17 residues long. Per the germline V gene, CDR1 is MNHEY and CDR2 is SVGAGI. The CDR3 sequence: CASSYSTRTGSIYGYTF. In DNA, the CDR3 is TGTGCCAGCAGTTACTCAACTCGGACAGGGTCAATCTATGGCTACACCTTC.

This clonotype was counted many times. The rearrangement joins TRBV20-1 to TRBJ1-6; a possible D gene is TRBD1 (6 bases). The CDR3 has 15 amino acids. Trimming pared 0 bases from V and 5 bases from J, leaving 11 bases between. Per germline, CDR1 DFQATT and CDR2 SNEGSKA (reference sequence). CDR3: CSARDRGQNNSPLHF. CDR3 nucleotide sequence: TGCAGTGCTAGAGATCGAGGACAGAATAATTCACCCCTCCACTTT.

Details on this clonotype: Its ends do not fully match the called genes, so a read error is possible. The V and J genes are TRBV20-1 and TRBJ2-5, with D perhaps being TRBD1 or TRBD2 (6 bases each). Germline V gives CDR1 DFQATT, CDR2 SNEGSKA (reference sequence). The CDR3 length is 13 residues. The chain's CDR3 is CSAGDGGPETQYF. CDR3 sequence (DNA): TGCAGTGCTGGAGACGGGGGCCCGGAGACCCAGTACTTC.

This clonotype was seen ten or more times. The chain joins TRBV19 to TRBJ1-1; TRBD1 matches 9 bases. This CDR3 comprises 14 residues. With 4 bases clipped from V and 5 bases from J, the junction kept 5 bases outside the gene matches. Germline assignment: CDR1 LNHDA and CDR2 SQIVND (reference sequence). The CDR3 is CASSTTGGMTEAFF. In DNA, the CDR3 is TGTGCCAGTAGTACGACAGGGGGTATGACTGAAGCTTTCTTT.

Points on this clonotype: A much larger clone lies a single base off, so this may be a read error. The CDR3 DNA reads as TGTGCCAGCCGCCAAAAGGTGGAGACCCAGTACTTC. It yields the protein CASRQKVETQYF. This chain uses TRBV3-1 with TRBJ2-5; no firm D call. The CDR3 totals 12 residues. Per germline, CDR1 LGHDT and CDR2 YNNKEL (reference sequence).

This clonotype was observed at least ten times. V gene TRBV14 combines with J gene TRBJ1-2; D is uncertain. The germline V and J ends were trimmed by 2 bases and 2 bases, with 15 bases remaining between them. The CDR3 spans 16 residues. The germline CDR1 and CDR2 sequences are SGHDN and FVKESK. CDR3 in amino acids: CASSQLSRSPNYGYTF. Here the CDR3 DNA reads TGTGCCAGCAGCCAATTGAGTCGGTCCCCCAACTATGGCTACACCTTC.

This clonotype was detected ten times or more. The chain is built from TRBV4-1 and TRBJ1-4; D uncertain. Germline-derived CDR1 and CDR2 are MGHRA and YSYEKL. Trimming shortened V by 2 bases and J by 5 bases, and 6 bases separated the two germline ends. CDR3 size: 13 residues. The CDR3 is CASSQTENEKLFF. The DNA for the CDR3 is TGCGCCAGCAGCCAAACAGAAAATGAAAAACTGTTTTTT.

In this sample, this clonotype turned up many times. The rearrangement uses TRBV4-3 and TRBJ2-3; unclear D gene. Deletions cut 1 base from V and 5 bases from J, with 7 bases between. The CDR3 totals 13 residues. Germline V CDR1 and CDR2: LGHNA, YSLEER. The CDR3 sequence: CASSQGGVDTQYF. CDR3 DNA sequence: TGCGCCAGCAGCCAAGGTGGTGTAGATACGCAGTATTTT.

A few counts support this clonotype. V is TRBV30 and J is TRBJ1-1; D is unresolved. The CDR3 spans 12 residues. Germline-derived CDR1 and CDR2 are GTSNPN and SVGIG (reference sequence). Trimming removed 4 bases at V and 0 bases at J, with 6 bases between. CDR3 DNA: TGTGCCTGGACCACGGTGAACACTGAAGCTTTCTTT. Its translation is CAWTTVNTEAFF.

As to this clonotype: The junction differs from germline at one of its ends, possibly a read error. This rearrangement joins TRBV7-9 to TRBJ2-7, with D perhaps assigned TRBD1 or TRBD2 (5 bases each). The CDR3 totals 16 residues. CDR1 and CDR2 (germline): SEHNR, FQNEAQ (reference sequence). The CDR3 spells CASSTTDGAGSYEQCF. The CDR3, as DNA: TGTGCCAGCAGCACTACGGACGGGGCGGGCTCCTACGAGCAGTGCTTC.

This clonotype was seen at least ten times. The rearrangement links TRBV5-1 to TRBJ2-5, with D possibly TRBD1 on 6 matching bases. The CDR3 consists of 14 residues. Germline-derived CDR1 and CDR2 are SGHRS and YFSETQ. The V and J ends lost 4 bases and 0 bases respectively, with 10 bases between them. The CDR3 sequence is CASSIDRYQETQYF. The CDR3 nucleotides are TGCGCCAGCAGCATCGACAGGTACCAAGAGACCCAGTACTTC.

As to this clonotype: A read error may account for a junction end that differs from germline. The chain is built from TRBV7-9 and TRBJ1-2; 8 nucleotides align to TRBD1. The CDR3 contains 13 residues. The germline V gene has CDR1 SEHNR and CDR2 FQNEAQ (reference sequence). The CDR3 DNA is TGTGCCAGCAGCTCAGGACAGGGTGATGGCTCCACCTTC. Protein: CASSSGQGDGSTF.